The text below deals with one T cell receptor beta chain. Its cognate antigen is unknown. Only in-frame clones appear in the TCRdb table, and some are missing; sequencing was by immunoSEQ multiplex PCR. The sample lists fewer than 70,000 clones; 85% to 95% were seen once. This sample is drawn from a study of cytomegalovirus exposure and HLA in healthy donors. Study-level findings and limits: According to the study, 160 or so TCR beta chains were cytomegalovirus-associated.

The germline V gene encodes CDR1 SGDLS and CDR2 YYNGEE. V lost 3 bases to trimming and J lost 11 bases, with 20 bases between them. The CDR3 spans 14 residues. V usage is TRBV9 and J usage is TRBJ1-1, with D possibly being TRBD1 (6 bases). Material: PBMCs. The source of this sequence is a woman younger than 35 in good health and CMV-seropositive. The CDR3 here is CASSAPGQGSKAFF. Here the CDR3 DNA reads TGTGCCAGCAGCGCTCCGGGACAAGGAAGTAAGGCTTTCTTT. Full variable domain (outside the CDR3, taken from reference TRBV9 and TRBJ1-1): DSGVTQTPKHLITATGQRVTLRCSPRSGDLSVYWYQQSLDQGLQFLIQYYNGEERAKGNILERFSAQQFPDLHSELNLSSLELGDSALYFCASSAPGQGSKAFFGQGTRLTVV.